Sequencing of this T cell receptor (beta chain) was carried out in a study of regulatory T cells in long-lasting Graves disease. Time point: newly diagnosed GD, antithyroid drugs for less than 3 months. The TCR library was made from RNA that had been extracted from PBMCs in TRIzol. To make TCR beta libraries, researchers used iRepertoire HTBI primers and Arm-PCR of CDR3 regions. From the multiplex PCR reads, TCRdb called clonotypes with MiXCR, one entry per CDR3 protein. The data show some 490,000 distinct CDR3 sequences, 12% seen once. Germline CDR1 is SGHTA and CDR2 is FQGNSA. V was clipped by 2 bases and J by 1 base, with 11 bases between them. The CDR3 has 15 amino acids. This clonotype was observed many times. These data also formed part of another study, on T cells in Graves' hyperthyroidism and ophthalmopathy.

The TCR was taken from a woman aged 25 to 39 with Graves disease. The sample was peripheral blood mononuclear cells (PBMCs), taken at new diagnosis, from a patient treated with antithyroid drugs. This chain joins TRBV7-2 and TRBJ1-1; no clear D gene. The CDR3 DNA reads TGTGCCAGCAGCTTAAGTCCAGGTCCGAACACTGAAGCTTTCTTT. Amino acid sequence: CASSLSPGPNTEAFF.